Presented here are 9 T cell receptor beta chains from one specimen sequenced in a study of quantifying T cell responses using KT2 cells. At the level of the study: TCR alpha and beta constant-region primers primed reverse transcription of RNA.

The cDNA 3' end received a ligated oligonucleotide with a UMI. The first PCR ran three to four cycles with an equimolar RC1.1 and RC1.2 beta primer mix. TCRdb independently ran MiXCR on the UMI-ligation and nested PCR reads; one entry per CDR3 protein. In the table there are fewer than 40,000 distinct CDR3 sequences, approximately 6.8% of which are singletons. Material for sequencing was PBMCs spiked with cells of the T cell clone KT2. These TCRs come from a human donor.

This clonotype was counted many times. The V call is TRBV20-1, the J call TRBJ2-5; 10 positions match TRBD2. This CDR3 comprises 16 residues. The trim removed 0 bases at V and 6 bases at J, leaving 10 bases unmatched. Germline V gene data show CDR1 as DFQATT and CDR2 as SNEGSKA (reference sequence). CDR3 residues: CSARDPSSGSMKTQYF. As DNA, the CDR3 is TGCAGTGCTAGAGATCCCTCTAGCGGGAGTATGAAGACCCAGTACTTC.

This clonotype ranks as medium-sized (0.01 to 0.1%). In DNA, the CDR3 is TGTGCCAGCAGCCCACCGGGACTAGGAGCTTTCTTT. It encodes CASSPPGLGAFF. The gene calls are TRBV11-2 and TRBJ1-1; a weak D match, TRBD1 (5 bases). Deletions cut 5 bases from V and 10 bases from J, with 14 bases between. CDR3 size: 12 residues. The germline V gene encodes CDR1 SGHAT and CDR2 FQNNGV.

This clonotype was seen a few times. The V gene is TRBV2, the J gene TRBJ1-2; possible D gene TRBD1, 5 bases. The CDR3 has 16 residues. V was clipped by 2 bases and J by 4 bases, with 17 bases between them. Looked up from germline, CDR1 is SNHLY and CDR2 is FYNNEI. In DNA, the CDR3 is TGTGCCAGCAGTGAATACCTATCCGGGACGGGCTATGGCTACACCTTC. Its protein is CASSEYLSGTGYGYTF.

This clonotype has a count of ten or more. V is TRBV5-1 and J is TRBJ2-7; 7 bases align to TRBD2. V shed 0 bases, J shed 5 bases, and the junction held 5 bases outside the gene matches. Germline loops: CDR1 SGHRS, CDR2 YFSETQ. This CDR3 contains 14 residues. This CDR3 reads CASSLVGGSHEQYF. CDR3 in DNA: TGCGCCAGCAGCTTGGTGGGAGGGAGCCACGAGCAGTACTTC.

This clonotype came up many times. This sequence joins TRBV20-1 and TRBJ2-7, with 9 bases fitting TRBD2. V lost 2 bases to trimming and J lost 1 base; unmatched junction nucleotides: 9. Germline CDR1 is DFQATT and CDR2 is SNEGSKA (reference sequence). This CDR3 spans 16 amino acids. CDR3 residues: CSARPIGLAGSYEQYF. The CDR3 nucleotides are TGCAGTGCTAGACCGATCGGGCTAGCGGGATCCTACGAGCAGTACTTC.

This clonotype appeared many times. The chain is built from TRBV7-2 and TRBJ2-3; D could derive from TRBD1 or TRBD2 (6 bases each). Trimming took off 0 bases at V and 4 bases at J, with 17 bases between the two ends. Looked up from germline, CDR1 is SGHTA and CDR2 is FQGNSA. This CDR3 is 17 amino acids long. CDR3 bases: TGTGCCAGCAGCTTAGCGGGGAGTCGGGGGCCGTCAGATACGCAGTATTTT. This gives the protein CASSLAGSRGPSDTQYF.

The V gene is TRBV5-1, the J gene TRBJ2-7, with 8 bases that match TRBD2. CDR3 length: 18 amino acids. After removal of 5 bases from V and 4 bases from J, the junction contained 20 bases not matched to a gene. CDR1 is SGHRS and CDR2 is YFSETQ in the germline V gene. The CDR3 DNA reads as TGCGCCAGCAGTACCGTCGGATGGGGTGTAGCGGGAAGTTACGAGCAGTACTTC. This translates into CASSTVGWGVAGSYEQYF.

This clonotype is judged medium-sized. The V gene is TRBV7-2, the J gene TRBJ2-3; D remains unclear. The CDR3 runs to 13 residues. Germline V lookup: CDR1 SGHTA, CDR2 FQGNSA. V shed 0 bases and J shed 6 bases, with 7 bases lying between them. The CDR3 DNA is TGTGCCAGCAGCTTAGCGAGAACGGATACGCAGTATTTT. It yields the protein CASSLARTDTQYF. Looking up the rest from reference TRBV7-2 and TRBJ2-3 gives the full variable domain: GAGVSQSPSNKVTEKGKDVELRCDPISGHTALYWYRQSLGQGLEFLIYFQGNSAPDKSGLPSDRFSAERTGGSVSTLTIQRTQQEDSAVYLCASSLARTDTQYFGPGTRLTVL.

This clonotype appeared a few times. The chain employs TRBV20-1 and TRBJ2-7, with 9 bases fitting TRBD2. This CDR3 contains 13 residues. V trimming: 6 bases; J trimming: 7 bases; junction bases outside the gene matches: 10. Germline assignment: CDR1 DFQATT and CDR2 SNEGSKA (reference sequence). The CDR3 DNA reads TGCAGTGCCTCACCCGGGACTAGCAGGGAGCAGTACTTC. Residues: CSASPGTSREQYF.